Listed below are T cell receptor beta chains from one sample, sequenced in a study of CD4+ T cells in melanoma. Measured with immunoSEQ multiplex PCR; TCRdb has only the in-frame clones, and not every one. The sample carries about 14,000 clones, 68% recorded once. The specimen was cells from a culture (not recorded whether cultured in vitro). These receptor sequences come from a human donor with melanoma. Both conserved end residues are part of each CDR3. D genes are given only for firm matches. Clone size, where shown, is once, few, many, or a class for clones that have expanded.

size: .
D: .
V: TRBV6-6
J: TRBJ2-6
CDR3: CASSKEGGSANVLTF
DNA: TGTGCCAGCAGTAAAGAAGGCGGCTCGGCCAACGTCCTGACTTTC

size: .
D: .
V: TRBV11-2
J: TRBJ1-2
CDR3: CASSPGTGNYGYTF
DNA: TGTGCCAGCAGCCCTGGGACGGGGAACTATGGCTACACCTTC

size: few
D: TRBD1
V: TRBV30
J: TRBJ1-5
CDR3: CAWSVRQGVQPQHF
DNA: TGTGCCTGGAGTGTACGACAGGGGGTACAGCCCCAGCATTTT

size: few
D: .
V: TRBV6-1
J: TRBJ2-7
CDR3: CASTLTGSSYEQYF
DNA: TGTGCCAGCACCTTGACCGGGAGCTCCTACGAGCAGTACTTC

size: few
D: .
V: TRBV6-5
J: TRBJ1-2
CDR3: CASSYDRHYGYTF
DNA: TGTGCCAGCAGTTACGACAGGCACTATGGCTACACCTTC

size: .
D: .
V: TRBV6-1
J: TRBJ2-3
CDR3: CASSRVSTDTQYF
DNA: TGTGCCAGCAGCAGAGTTTCCACAGATACGCAGTATTTT

size: few
D: .
V: TRBV10-2
J: TRBJ1-5
CDR3: CASSTREDQPQHF
DNA: TGCGCCAGTTCGACTCGGGAAGATCAGCCCCAGCATTTT

size: few
D: .
V: TRBV15
J: TRBJ1-2
CDR3: CATSRDRPYGYTF
DNA: TGTGCCACCAGCAGAGACAGGCCCTATGGCTACACCTTC

size: .
D: .
V: TRBV5-1
J: TRBJ2-5
CDR3: CASSLTPLGVGQETQYF
DNA: TGCGCCAGCAGCTTGACCCCCTTAGGGGTAGGCCAAGAGACCCAGTACTTC

size: few
D: .
V: TRBV5-1
J: TRBJ1-2
CDR3: CASSPVAGIKNYGYTF
DNA: TGCGCCAGCAGCCCCGTCGCGGGGATAAAGAACTATGGCTACACCTTC

size: .
D: .
V: TRBV10-3
J: TRBJ2-7
CDR3: CAISEVGGLQYEQYF
DNA: TGTGCCATCAGTGAGGTCGGAGGATTGCAATACGAGCAGTACTTC

size: .
D: .
V: TRBV2
J: TRBJ1-2
CDR3: CASSIGPNYGYTF
DNA: TGTGCCAGCAGTATCGGCCCGAACTATGGCTACACCTTC

size: .
D: .
V: TRBV5-1
J: TRBJ2-5
CDR3: CASSLFVGGQETQYF
DNA: TGCGCCAGCAGCTTGTTTGTGGGGGGCCAAGAGACCCAGTACTTC

size: .
D: .
V: TRBV5-5
J: TRBJ1-6
CDR3: CASSFDPRGRPLHF
DNA: TGTGCCAGCAGCTTTGACCCTCGAGGGAGACCCCTCCACTTT

size: .
D: .
V: TRBV4-1
J: TRBJ2-3
CDR3: CASSQRRVFTDTQYF
DNA: TGCGCCAGCAGCCAACGTCGGGTTTTCACAGATACGCAGTATTTT

size: .
D: TRBD1
V: TRBV7-3
J: TRBJ2-1
CDR3: CASSLIQGANNEQFF
DNA: TGTGCCAGCAGCTTAATACAGGGGGCGAACAATGAGCAGTTCTTC

size: .
D: .
V: TRBV6-1
J: TRBJ1-6
CDR3: CASSSGRVNSPLHF
DNA: TGTGCCAGCAGCAGTGGCAGAGTTAATTCACCCCTCCACTTT

size: .
D: .
V: TRBV5-1
J: TRBJ1-1
CDR3: CASSNNRANTEAFF
DNA: TGCGCCAGCAGCAACAACAGGGCGAACACTGAAGCTTTCTTT

size: few
D: TRBD1
V: TRBV28
J: TRBJ2-7
CDR3: CATTGPGTGAEGEQYF
DNA: TGTGCCACCACGGGTCCCGGGACAGGGGCAGAGGGCGAGCAGTACTTC

size: .
D: TRBD1
V: TRBV5-1
J: TRBJ2-3
CDR3: CASSWTGTGAFTDTQYF
DNA: TGCGCCAGCAGCTGGACCGGGACAGGAGCCTTCACAGATACGCAGTATTTT